This entry lists 27 T cell receptor beta chains sequenced from one sample in a study of blood T cell repertoires in COVID-19. Produced via immunoSEQ multiplex PCR; TCRdb's table is partial and in-frame only. Here the sample spans about 76,000 clones, 80% to 90% being singletons. The source material was peripheral blood. These receptors were obtained from a woman in her sixties with acute or convalescent COVID-19.

This clone was detected a few times. The rearrangement uses TRBV29-1 and TRBJ2-1, with a weak D call TRBD1 (6 bases). V lost 2 bases and J 7 bases, leaving 18 bases between the germline ends. CDR3 length: 15 amino acids. The germline CDR1 and CDR2 sequences are SQVTM and ANQGSEA. CDR3 DNA: TGCAGCGTTGAAACAGGGTTCGAGATACGGAATGAGCAGTTCTTC. As protein: CSVETGFEIRNEQFF.

The J gene is TRBJ2-6, the V gene TRBV6-5, with 8 nucleotides matching TRBD2. The CDR3 loop spans 15 amino acids. CDR1 MNHEY and CDR2 SVGAGI come from the germline V gene. The junction had 4 bases not matched to a gene; V was cut back by 8 bases and J by 1 base. CDR3 residues: CASARGGSGANVLTF. DNA for the CDR3: TGTGCCAGCGCCCGGGGGGGGTCTGGGGCCAACGTCCTGACTTTC.

This clone was picked up one time. This chain uses TRBV3-1 (or the pseudogene TRBV3-2) with TRBJ2-7; 8 positions match TRBD2. The CDR3 loop spans 15 amino acids. Germline V CDR1 and CDR2: LGHDT, YNNKEL (reference sequence). V was clipped by 7 bases and J by 6 bases; unmatched bases: 14. CDR3 sequence (DNA): TGTGCCAGCATCCTCGGGGGGGACTCCGTATGCGAGCAGTACGTC. Translating it yields CASILGGDSVCEQYV.

The chain combines TRBV4-1 with TRBJ2-3; D gene ambiguous. Germline V gene lookup returns CDR1 MGHRA and CDR2 YSYEKL. The V end lost 0 bases, the J end lost 1 base, and 5 bases lay between the germline ends. The CDR3 runs 14 residues. The CDR3 loop reads CASSQDYRTDTQYF. Here the CDR3 DNA reads TGCGCCAGCAGCCAAGACTACCGCACAGATACGCAGTATTTT.

This chain connects TRBV28 to TRBJ2-2; D is possibly TRBD2 (6 bases). Looked up from germline, CDR1 is MDHEN and CDR2 is SYDVKM. V was clipped by 6 bases and J by 5 bases, with 16 bases between them. The CDR3 spans 15 residues. CDR3: CASSERAGRTGELFF. CDR3 sequence (DNA): TGTGCCAGCAGCGAAAGGGCGGGGAGGACCGGGGAGCTGTTTTTT.

The chain links TRBV20-1 to TRBJ1-1; no definite D call. CDR3 length: 11 amino acids. Germline assignment: CDR1 DFQATT and CDR2 SNEGSKA (reference sequence). CDR3 sequence: CTVRGNTEAFF. DNA of the CDR3: TGCACTGTCCGGGGGAACACTGAAGCTTTCTTT.

This rearrangement joins TRBV3-1 (or the pseudogene TRBV3-2) to TRBJ1-2; tentative D call: TRBD1 (6 bases). Germline V gives CDR1 LGHDT, CDR2 YNNKEL (reference sequence). This CDR3 spans 13 amino acids. V was clipped by 1 base and J by 8 bases, with 11 bases between them. CDR3 region: CASSQAQGSGYTF. The CDR3 DNA reads as TGTGCCAGCAGCCAAGCCCAGGGGAGCGGCTACACCTTC.

V gene TRBV9 combines with J gene TRBJ2-7; 7 bases are shared with TRBD2. V lost 3 bases, J lost 0 bases, and 3 bases stayed unmatched. This CDR3 has 14 residues. CDR1 is SGDLS and CDR2 is YYNGEE in the germline V gene. The CDR3 here is CASSARDYSYEQYF. In DNA, the CDR3 is TGTGCCAGCAGCGCCCGGGACTACTCCTACGAGCAGTACTTC.

The sample holds one count of this clone. This chain links TRBV7-8 with TRBJ1-6; 8 bases match TRBD1. J was trimmed by 10 bases and V by 5 bases; bases with no gene match: 7. Germline assignment: CDR1 SGHVS and CDR2 FQNEAQ. This CDR3 contains 14 residues. The CDR3: CASSPDRVGSPLHF. The CDR3 bases are TGTGCCAGCAGCCCGGACAGGGTAGGCTCACCCCTCCACTTT.

This clone was observed once. The V gene is TRBV19, the J gene TRBJ1-4; 8 bases agree with TRBD1. Germline V gene lookup returns CDR1 LNHDA and CDR2 SQIVND (reference sequence). Trimming at V came to 4 bases and at J to 8 bases, leaving 6 bases not matched to a gene. This CDR3 region has 14 residues. The CDR3 nucleotides are TGTGCCAGTAGTACTCAGGGGGCCTGGGAAAAACTGTTTTTT. Its translation: CASSTQGAWEKLFF.

This chain connects TRBV4-3 to TRBJ2-1; 7 nucleotides agree with TRBD1. Germline CDR1 is LGHNA and CDR2 is YSLEER. J was trimmed by 4 bases and V by 4 bases; bases with no gene match: 4. The CDR3 consists of 14 residues. The CDR3 loop is CASSPGTVYNEQFF. DNA of the CDR3: TGCGCCAGCAGCCCCGGGACAGTTTACAATGAGCAGTTCTTC.

The chain has TRBV29-1 and TRBJ2-2; tentative D call: TRBD1 (6 bases). Per the germline V gene, CDR1 is SQVTM and CDR2 is ANQGSEA. Trimming left V 7 bases short and J 5 bases short, with 17 bases between. The CDR3 length is 14 residues. In DNA, the CDR3 is TGCAGCGCCCACCAGGGGCGCGGAACCGGGGAGCTGTTTTTT. Its translation: CSAHQGRGTGELFF.

The V call is TRBV7-3, the J call TRBJ2-5; 7 bases map to TRBD1. The CDR3 sequence is 14 residues long. Germline lookup yields CDR1 SGHTA and CDR2 FQGTGA. V shed 5 bases, J shed 2 bases, and the junction held 5 bases outside the gene matches. DNA of the CDR3: TGTGCCAGCAGCAAGCCGGGACAGCAAGAGACCCAGTACTTC. Translated: CASSKPGQQETQYF.

The chain has TRBV7-9 and TRBJ1-2, with a possible D match to TRBD1 (6 bases). In germline, CDR1 is SEHNR, CDR2 FQNEAQ (reference sequence). V lost 5 bases to trimming and J lost 4 bases, with 17 bases between them. The CDR3 is 15 residues long. The CDR3 bases are TGTGCCAGCAGCCCTGTGACGACAGGATTCTATGGCTACACCTTC. It codes for CASSPVTTGFYGYTF.

This CDR3 reads CASSFHSSSTGGYGYTF. The CDR3 DNA sequence: TGTGCCAGCAGTTTCCATTCCTCCTCGACAGGGGGCTATGGCTACACCTTC. The chain is built from TRBV27 and TRBJ1-2; 9 bases match TRBD1. Unmatched junction bases numbered 12, after V lost 3 bases and J lost 4 bases. Looked up from germline, CDR1 is MNHEY and CDR2 is SMNVEV (reference sequence). The CDR3 runs 17 residues.

V usage is TRBV21-1 and J usage is TRBJ2-7; the D call TRBD1 from the table was never checked on the DNA. TRBV21-1 is given as a pseudogene. The CDR3 is 15 residues long. Here the CDR3 DNA reads TGTGCCAGAAAATACGACAGGGCAACGGCCTACGAGCAGTACGTC. It yields the protein CARKYDRATAYEQYV.

The count of this clone is one. J is TRBJ2-5 and V is TRBV10-2; D not resolved. CDR1 and CDR2 (germline): WSHSY, SAAADI. The CDR3 is 12 amino acids. The V and J ends lost 5 bases and 2 bases respectively, with 6 bases between them. The CDR3 here is CASSRLQETQYF. DNA for the CDR3: TGCGCCAGCAGTCGACTGCAAGAGACCCAGTACTTC.

This sequence joins TRBV10-3 and TRBJ1-5, with D tentatively TRBD1 (6 bases). CDR1 and CDR2 (germline): ENHRY, SYGVKD. The length of the CDR3 is 16 residues. Trimming took off 0 bases at V and 0 bases at J, with 9 bases between the two ends. CDR3 DNA sequence: TGTGCCATCAGTGAGTCCAGGGGCGGTAGCAATCAGCCCCAGCATTTT. It specifies CAISESRGGSNQPQHF.

This chain uses TRBV30 with TRBJ1-2; D is uncertain. The CDR3 sequence is 14 residues long. Germline CDR1 GTSNPN, CDR2 SVGIG (reference sequence). Trimming took off 2 bases at V and 0 bases at J, with 10 bases between the two ends. In DNA form, the CDR3 reads TGTGCCTGGAGTAGCGGGCGGACTAACTATGGCTACACCTTC. It codes for CAWSSGRTNYGYTF.

The chain employs TRBV3-1 (or the pseudogene TRBV3-2) and TRBJ1-6; 7 bases map to TRBD1. Per germline, CDR1 LGHDT and CDR2 YNNKEL (reference sequence). Trimming removed 7 bases from V and 9 bases from J; junction bases left unmatched: 9. The CDR3 runs 14 residues. CDR3 loop: CASTLRGQGSPLHF. CDR3 DNA: TGTGCCAGCACCCTAAGGGGGCAGGGTTCACCCCTCCACTTT.

The gene calls are TRBV18 and TRBJ2-1, with D maybe TRBD2 (6 bases). CDR3 length: 13 residues. Germline V lookup: CDR1 KGHSH, CDR2 LQKENI. V was cut by 4 bases and J by 6 bases, with 10 bases left in between. The CDR3 coding sequence is TGTGCCAGCTCACTTGCGGGATTCAATGAGCAGTTCTTC. This sequence encodes CASSLAGFNEQFF.

J is TRBJ1-4 and V is TRBV7-2; 8 nucleotides match TRBD1. The CDR3 runs to 14 residues. In germline, CDR1 is SGHTA, CDR2 FQGNSA. Trimming removed 7 bases from V and 4 bases from J; junction bases left unmatched: 5. CDR3 amino acids: CASTQDRDNEKLFF. The CDR3 DNA is TGTGCCAGCACCCAGGACAGGGATAATGAAAAACTGTTTTTT. Filled out from reference TRBV7-2 and TRBJ1-4, the complete variable domain reads GAGVSQSPSNKVTEKGKDVELRCDPISGHTALYWYRQSLGQGLEFLIYFQGNSAPDKSGLPSDRFSAERTGGSVSTLTIQRTQQEDSAVYLCASTQDRDNEKLFFGSGTQLSVL.

The chain recombines TRBV4-1 with TRBJ1-1, with D perhaps TRBD1 (5 bases). Germline CDR1 and CDR2: MGHRA and YSYEKL. The CDR3 length is 15 residues. V was pared by 2 bases and J by 4 bases, with 14 bases between. CDR3 sequence reads: CASSQHGGGGTEAFF. The CDR3 DNA is TGCGCCAGCAGCCAACATGGGGGAGGTGGCACTGAAGCTTTCTTT.

DNA of the CDR3: TGTGCCAGCAGCCGGCTAGGGACAGTAAACACCGGGGAGCTGTTTTTT. It is translated as CASSRLGTVNTGELFF. This chain uses TRBV14 with TRBJ2-2; 7 bases map to TRBD1. After removal of 4 bases from V and 2 bases from J, the junction contained 7 bases not matched to a gene. CDR1 and CDR2 from the germline V gene are SGHDN and FVKESK. CDR3 size: 16 residues.

The J gene is TRBJ1-5, the V gene TRBV5-6; perhaps TRBD1 as D (6 bases). With 4 bases removed from V and 0 bases from J, the gap between germline ends came to 17 bases. The CDR3 totals 17 residues. Germline V CDR1 and CDR2: SGHDT, YYEEEE. DNA for the CDR3: TGTGCCAGCAGCCTACAGGGAACGCGGCGTAGCAATCAGCCCCAGCATTTT. It encodes CASSLQGTRRSNQPQHF.

V usage is TRBV9 and J usage is TRBJ2-2; 9 bases align to TRBD1. The CDR3 runs 15 residues. V dropped 0 bases and J dropped 7; count of bases not matched to a gene: 4. Germline V gene data show CDR1 as SGDLS and CDR2 as YYNGEE. The CDR3: CASSVGGTGSGELFF. In nucleotides, the CDR3 is TGTGCCAGCAGCGTAGGCGGGACAGGGAGCGGGGAGCTGTTTTTT.

V gene TRBV6-5 combines with J gene TRBJ2-3; 9 nucleotides match TRBD2. V gave up 5 bases and J gave up 0 bases; unmatched junction bases: 0. The CDR3 consists of 14 residues. The germline V gene encodes CDR1 MNHEY and CDR2 SVGAGI. CDR3 sequence: CASSSGGSTDTQYF. CDR3 nucleotide sequence: TGTGCCAGCAGTAGCGGGGGGAGCACAGATACGCAGTATTTT.